This TCR beta chain was found in a study of T cells in Graves' hyperthyroidism and ophthalmopathy. Regions amplified from RNA transcripts were the TCR beta CDR3 regions. During a first-round RT-PCR of the TCR CDR3, the HTBI primer set was used. TCRdb passed the multiplex PCR reads through MiXCR, listing each CDR3 protein once. In the table there are some 600,000 distinct CDR3 sequences, roughly 14% of which are singletons. Germline values: CDR1 MNHEY, CDR2 SVGEGT. The CDR3 runs 14 residues. V trimming: 6 bases; J trimming: 3 bases; junction bases outside the gene matches: 6. This clonotype was detected a few times.

Sequencing input: blood. The sequence derives from a woman aged 25 to 39 with Graves' hyperthyroidism that later progressed to Graves' ophthalmopathy. V and J are TRBV6-2 or TRBV6-3 and TRBJ2-7; TRBD2 matches 9 bases. The DNA of the CDR3 is TGTGCCAGCAGATCAGCGGGAGGTCTCTACGAGCAGTACTTC. Protein sequence: CASRSAGGLYEQYF.